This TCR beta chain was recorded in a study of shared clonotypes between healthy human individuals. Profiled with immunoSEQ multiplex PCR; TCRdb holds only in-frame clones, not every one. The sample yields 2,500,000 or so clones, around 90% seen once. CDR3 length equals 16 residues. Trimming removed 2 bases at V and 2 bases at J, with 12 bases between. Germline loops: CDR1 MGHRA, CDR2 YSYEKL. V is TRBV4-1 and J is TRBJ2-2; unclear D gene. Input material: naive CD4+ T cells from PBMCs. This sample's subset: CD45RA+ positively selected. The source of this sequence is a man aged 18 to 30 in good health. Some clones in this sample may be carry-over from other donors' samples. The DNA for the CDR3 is TGCGCCAGCAGCCAACCAGCCCAGCTTAACACCGGGGAGCTGTTTTTT. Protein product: CASSQPAQLNTGELFF.